A selection of T cell receptor beta chains follows, all from one sample in a study of T cell changes during pregnancy in multiple sclerosis. Sequenced by immunoSEQ multiplex PCR; TCRdb stores in-frame clones only, minus some. The sample includes about 93,000 clones, 91% seen only once; the top ten take 0.9% to 0.95%. The sample was peripheral blood, taken before pregnancy. The receptors shown here come from a female donor with multiple sclerosis, enrolled in a pregnancy study. The CDR3 runs from the conserved cysteine through the conserved F or W. D genes are given only for firm matches. Expanded clones get a size class; other rows say once, few or many, or leave the size out.

V	size	D	J	DNA	CDR3
TRBV4-1	-	TRBD1	TRBJ2-2	TGCGCCAGCAGCCTTTCCTCGACAGGGGCGAAGACCGGGGAGCTGTTTTTT	CASSLSSTGAKTGELFF
TRBV6-5	-	-	TRBJ2-7	TGTGCCAGCAGTTACTCGAGGTTCCCCTCCTACGAGCAGTACTTC	CASSYSRFPSYEQYF
TRBV7-9	-	-	TRBJ2-3	TGTGCCAGCAGCAGCAGGGCAATCGCAGATACGCAGTATTTT	CASSSRAIADTQYF
TRBV29-1	-	TRBD2	TRBJ2-7	TGCAGCGTTGAAGATGGGACTAGCGAGGGGTACGAGCAGTACTTC	CSVEDGTSEGYEQYF
TRBV5-1	-	TRBD1	TRBJ2-6	TGCGCCAGCAGCCTCAGACGGGACAGGGTGACGAGTGGGGCCAACGTCCTGACTTTC	CASSLRRDRVTSGANVLTF
TRBV2	few	-	TRBJ1-1	TGTGCCAGCAGTCTAAAACGATTTGAAGCTTTCTTT	CASSLKRFEAFF
TRBV19	-	TRBD1	TRBJ2-2	TGTGCCAGTAGGAACAGGGGGCGCGGGGACACCGGGGAGCTGTTTTTT	CASRNRGRGDTGELFF
TRBV6-5	-	TRBD1	TRBJ2-7	TGTGCCAGCAGTGGACAGGGGCACGAGCAGTACTTC	CASSGQGHEQYF
TRBV28	-	-	TRBJ1-1	TGTGCCGCAAAACAGGGTAAAGTCGGTGAAGCTTTCTTT	CAAKQGKVGEAFF
TRBV25-1	-	-	TRBJ2-1	TGTGCCAGCAGTCCTCGTGGAGGGGGCACCTACAATGAGCAGTTCTTC	CASSPRGGGTYNEQFF
TRBV5-1	-	-	TRBJ1-1	TGCGCCAGCAGCTTGGAGGGATCAGGGCTTGTGGAAGCTTTCTTT	CASSLEGSGLVEAFF
TRBV10-2	-	-	TRBJ2-1	TGCGCCAGCAGTGCTTCAGGGGCGCTAAATGAGCAGTTCTTC	CASSASGALNEQFF
TRBV6-1	-	TRBD1	TRBJ1-1	TGTGCCAGCAGCGTCGACAGGGTGAACACTGAAGCTTTCTTT	CASSVDRVNTEAFF
TRBV2	once	-	TRBJ1-1	TGTGCCAGCAGTGAAGCGGGCAGGGTAGTGTTGGACACTGAAGCTTTCTTT	CASSEAGRVVLDTEAFF
TRBV7-6	-	-	TRBJ2-2	TGTGCCAGCAGCCTTGGCCGGGTAAACACCGGGGAGCTGTTTTTT	CASSLGRVNTGELFF
TRBV7-6	few	TRBD1	TRBJ1-5	TGTGCCAGCAGCCTAGGGACAGGGAATAGCAATCAGCCCCAGCATTTT	CASSLGTGNSNQPQHF
TRBV19	-	-	TRBJ1-5	TGTGCCAGTTGGGGGGATAGTCAGCCCCAGCATTTT	CASWGDSQPQHF
TRBV15	-	-	TRBJ1-2	TGTGCCACCAGCAGAGATTTTGGGGGCGCGGGTGGTGGCTACACCTTC	CATSRDFGGAGGGYTF
TRBV9	once	TRBD1	TRBJ1-1	TGTGCCAGCAGCGGACGACAGGGGGAGACTGAAGCTTTCTTT	CASSGRQGETEAFF
TRBV6-1	few	-	TRBJ1-2	TGTGCCAGCAGTGAAAGGGGCCCTAACTATGGCTACACCTTC	CASSERGPNYGYTF
TRBV27	once	TRBD1	TRBJ2-1	TGTGCCAGCAGTCCTGGACAGGGGGCAAGGGATGAGCAGTTCTTC	CASSPGQGARDEQFF
TRBV7-3	-	TRBD1	TRBJ2-2	TGTGCCAGCAGCTCTCCGGGACAGGGATCGAACACCGGGGAGCTGTTTTTT	CASSSPGQGSNTGELFF
TRBV19	-	-	TRBJ2-5	TGTGCCAGTAGTGCCCCGGGACTCTGGACCCAGTACTTC	CASSAPGLWTQYF
TRBV27	-	-	TRBJ2-3	TGTGCCAGCAGTTTAGTGGCCTTTAATACGCAGTATTTT	CASSLVAFNTQYF
TRBV28	-	TRBD1	TRBJ1-2	TGTGCCAGCTACCGGACAGGGCGAAATCCCTATGGCTACACCTTC	CASYRTGRNPYGYTF
TRBV4-1	once	TRBD1	TRBJ1-2	TGCGCCAGCAGGTCTGCCGGGACAGGGGGCGGGTATGGCTACACCTTC	CASRSAGTGGGYGYTF
TRBV30	-	-	TRBJ1-5	TGTGCCTGGAGTGTAGACAGTAGCAATCAGCCCCAGCATTTT	CAWSVDSSNQPQHF
TRBV28	once	TRBD1	TRBJ1-3	TGTGCCAGCAGTACTCCCCCGGGACAGGGGACGGAGGCCATATATTTT	CASSTPPGQGTEAIYF
TRBV7-6	-	-	TRBJ2-3	TGTGCCAGCAGCCCGGACACCCGCACAGATACGCAGTATTTT	CASSPDTRTDTQYF
TRBV18	-	-	TRBJ2-1	TGTGCCAGCTCATCCAAATCCGCAGGTCCCTCCTACAATGAGCAGTTCTTC	CASSSKSAGPSYNEQFF
TRBV2	-	TRBD2	TRBJ2-5	TGTGCCAGCAGTGCTGGGACTATCGGGACCCAGTACTTC	CASSAGTIGTQYF
TRBV7-9	-	-	TRBJ2-1	TGTGCCAGCAGCTCCCTGACTAGTCAGCAGTTCTTC	CASSSLTSQQFF
TRBV9	once	-	TRBJ2-5	TGTGCCAGCAGCTTTAGCGCCGCGCGGGAGACCCAGTACTTC	CASSFSAARETQYF
TRBV23-1	once	TRBD1	TRBJ2-7	TGCGCCAGCATTCCCGGGACAGGGCCTACCTACGAGCAGTACTTC	CASIPGTGPTYEQYF
TRBV9	-	-	TRBJ1-6	TGTGCCAGCAGCGTGGGAGGGTATAATTCACCCCTCCACTTT	CASSVGGYNSPLHF
TRBV29-1	-	-	TRBJ1-2	TGCAGCGTTGCCGCGGCGGGCTACACCTTC	CSVAAAGYTF
TRBV6-5	-	-	TRBJ1-2	TGTGCCAGCAGTTACGGGGGGTTCTATGGCTACACCTTC	CASSYGGFYGYTF
TRBV6-6	-	-	TRBJ2-7	TGTGCCAGCAGCCCCGGAGCTCACCCCTACGAGCAGTACTTC	CASSPGAHPYEQYF
TRBV27	once	-	TRBJ1-2	TGTGCCAGCAGATTAGCGGGGAGCTATGGCTACACCTTC	CASRLAGSYGYTF
TRBV9	-	TRBD1	TRBJ1-3	TGTGCCAGCAGCGTAGGGGGGGACAGGAGAAAAGGGGCTTCTGGAAACACCATATATTTT	CASSVGGDRRKGASGNTIYF
TRBV6-1	-	-	TRBJ2-1	TGTGCCAGCAGCGGAAAGCGTCGGGGTCGCGATGAGCAGTTCTTC	CASSGKRRGRDEQFF
TRBV19	once	-	TRBJ2-7	TGTGCCAGTAGTATCGGGGACTCATCCTACGAGCAGTACTTC	CASSIGDSSYEQYF
TRBV5-8	-	-	TRBJ1-1	TGTGCCAGCAGCCTCGGGAGGGGCTACAACACTGAAGCTTTCTTT	CASSLGRGYNTEAFF
TRBV19	-	TRBD2	TRBJ2-4	TGTGCCAGTAGTCCCCTAGCGGGGGGCGACCTGTTAGCCAAAAACATTCAGTACTTC	CASSPLAGGDLLAKNIQYF
TRBV2	few	TRBD1	TRBJ1-2	TGTGCCAGCAGTGAAATTCCCGGACAGGGAAACTATGGCTACACCTTC	CASSEIPGQGNYGYTF
TRBV7-9	-	TRBD2	TRBJ2-5	TGTGCCAGCAGCTTGAGAGCCGGGACTAGCGGGATACAAGAGACCCAGTACTTC	CASSLRAGTSGIQETQYF
TRBV11-2	-	-	TRBJ2-7	TGTGCCAGCAGCTCGATCCAGGGGTCCTACGAGCAGTACTTC	CASSSIQGSYEQYF
TRBV5-4	-	TRBD1	TRBJ1-5	TGTGCCAGCAGCTTGGGGGGGACAGGCCATCAGCCCCAGCATTTT	CASSLGGTGHQPQHF
TRBV5-1	-	-	TRBJ2-5	TGCGCCAGCAGCTTGGGCTGGGGGCGAGAGACCCAGTACTTC	CASSLGWGRETQYF
TRBV18	-	TRBD1	TRBJ1-1	TGTGCCAGCTCACCGACAGGGGTCCGAACACGATCGAACACTGAAGCTTTCTTT	CASSPTGVRTRSNTEAFF
TRBV18	-	-	TRBJ2-7	TGTGCCAGCTCACCACTTTTGGGGGCAGGCTACGAGCAGTACTTC	CASSPLLGAGYEQYF
TRBV18	-	-	TRBJ1-1	TGTGCCAGCTCACCACCGACCCTTCTGAGGACTGAAGCTTTCTTT	CASSPPTLLRTEAFF